Below, 25 T cell receptor beta chains from the same sample are listed, as sequenced in a study of OX40 agonist ivuxolimab in advanced cancers. Sequenced by immunoSEQ multiplex PCR; TCRdb stores in-frame clones only, minus some. The profile shows 53,000 or so clones, about nine tenths of them singletons. The sample consisted of CD4+ or CD8+ T cells sorted from blood, taken in a trial of the OX40 agonist ivuxolimab. These receptors all come from an adult with an advanced solid tumor such as melanoma, head and neck, liver or kidney cancer.

A single count supports this clone. V and J are TRBV7-2 and TRBJ1-6, with 9 bases aligning to TRBD1. The CDR3 spans 15 residues. Germline V CDR1 and CDR2: SGHTA, FQGNSA. Trimming took 5 bases from V and 7 from J; bases not matched to a gene: 6. This chain's CDR3 is CASSRGTGTNSPLHF. DNA for the CDR3: TGTGCCAGCAGCCGCGGGACAGGGACAAATTCACCCCTCCACTTT.

This clone was observed a handful of times. The junction departs from the called germline gene at one end, perhaps through a read error. The V gene is TRBV20-1, the J gene TRBJ2-5, with 7 bases fitting TRBD2. CDR1 is DFQATT, CDR2 SNEGSKA, per germline (reference sequence). The CDR3 covers 11 residues. CDR3 nucleotides: TGTGCGGGAGCGACCCAAGAGACCCAGTACTTC. Residues: CAGATQETQYF.

This clone was picked up one time. The chain joins TRBV6-5 to TRBJ1-2, with 8 bases lining up with TRBD1. Germline values: CDR1 MNHEY, CDR2 SVGAGI. The trim removed 5 bases at V and 8 bases at J, leaving 10 bases unmatched. This CDR3 is built from 14 residues. Here the CDR3 DNA reads TGTGCCAGCAGTAGGCAGGGGGCGCGGGGCGGCTACACCTTC. Its protein is CASSRQGARGGYTF.

The chain uses TRBV5-6 and TRBJ2-2; 7 bases align to TRBD1. After removal of 4 bases from V and 6 bases from J, the junction contained 3 bases not matched to a gene. Germline V gene sequence: CDR1 SGHDT, CDR2 YYEEEE. This CDR3 spans 13 amino acids. CDR3 residues: CASSPGQAGELFF. The CDR3 coding sequence is TGTGCCAGCAGCCCCGGACAGGCCGGGGAGCTGTTTTTT. The complete variable domain, with remaining parts taken from reference TRBV5-6 and TRBJ2-2, reads DAGVTQSPTHLIKTRGQQVTLRCSPKSGHDTVSWYQQALGQGPQFIFQYYEEEERQRGNFPDRFSGHQFPNYSSELNVNALLLGDSALYLCASSPGQAGELFFGEGSRLTVL.

This chain joins TRBV28 and TRBJ1-6; 9 nucleotides match TRBD1. Germline trimming cut 6 bases from V and 9 bases from J; bases unmatched to any gene: 6. The CDR3 runs to 14 residues. In germline, CDR1 is MDHEN, CDR2 SYDVKM. The CDR3 loop is CASSRGQGSSPLHF. The CDR3 nucleotides read TGTGCCAGCAGCCGAGGACAGGGGTCTTCACCCCTCCACTTT.

J is TRBJ1-3 and V is TRBV5-5; D unresolved. Germline V CDR1 and CDR2: SGHKS, YYEKEE (reference sequence). The CDR3 has 16 residues. Trimming left V 3 bases short and J 4 bases short, with 17 bases between. The DNA for the CDR3 is TGTGCCAGCAGCTCTTCGGGCTCTAACTTAGGAAACACCATATATTTT. This gives the protein CASSSSGSNLGNTIYF.

This clone was picked up one time. The chain couples TRBV5-6 to TRBJ1-6, with a possible D match to TRBD1 (6 bases). Trimming pared 0 bases from V and 12 bases from J, leaving 7 bases between. Germline V gene data show CDR1 as SGHDT and CDR2 as YYEEEE. The CDR3 is made up of 12 amino acids. As DNA, the CDR3 is TGTGCCAGCAGCTTGGAGGGGGGACCCCTCCACTTT. Residues: CASSLEGGPLHF.

V gene TRBV18 combines with J gene TRBJ1-1; D remains ambiguous. Germline CDR1 KGHSH, CDR2 LQKENI. Trimming removed 3 bases at V and 0 bases at J, with 5 bases between. This CDR3 is built from 13 residues. The CDR3 DNA reads TGTGCCAGCTCACCGCCCATGAACACTGAAGCTTTCTTT. Translation gives CASSPPMNTEAFF. The variable domain in full, completed from reference TRBV18 and TRBJ1-1, reads NAGVMQNPRHLVRRRGQEARLRCSPMKGHSHVYWYRQLPEEGLKFMVYLQKENIIDESGMPKERFSAEFPKEGPSILRIQQVVRGDSAAYFCASSPPMNTEAFFGQGTRLTVV.

The chain links TRBV5-1 to TRBJ1-2; D remains ambiguous. This CDR3 contains 14 residues. V was trimmed by 0 bases and J by 9 bases, leaving 15 bases between them. Germline values: CDR1 SGHRS, CDR2 YFSETQ. The CDR3 DNA sequence: TGCGCCAGCAGCTTGGATACGGGCTTGTCGCGCTACACCTTC. Protein product: CASSLDTGLSRYTF.

In DNA, the CDR3 is TGCGCCAGCAGTTTTAACAGGGTTGCCTACGAGCAGTACTTC. Amino acids: CASSFNRVAYEQYF. The V call is TRBV5-1, the J call TRBJ2-7, with D maybe TRBD1 (6 bases). The CDR3 extends over 14 amino acids. The ends were cut back, 5 bases at V and 2 bases at J, with 14 bases in the middle. Germline CDR1 is SGHRS and CDR2 is YFSETQ. Full variable domain (remainder filled in from reference TRBV5-1 and TRBJ2-7): KAGVTQTPRYLIKTRGQQVTLSCSPISGHRSVSWYQQTPGQGLQFLFEYFSETQRNKGNFPGRFSGRQFSNSRSEMNVSTLELGDSALYLCASSFNRVAYEQYFGPGTRLTVT.

The chain is built from TRBV5-4 and TRBJ2-3; no clear D. V lost 3 bases and J 2 bases, leaving 4 bases between the germline ends. Germline CDR1 reads SGHNT; CDR2 reads YYREEE (reference sequence). The CDR3 totals 12 residues. The CDR3: CASSYVTDTQYF. The CDR3 region has the DNA TGTGCCAGCAGCTATGTCACAGATACGCAGTATTTT. Combining the CDR3 with reference TRBV5-4 and TRBJ2-3 gives the whole variable domain ETGVTQSPTHLIKTRGQQVTLRCSSQSGHNTVSWYQQALGQGPQFIFQYYREEENGRGNFPPRFSGLQFPNYSSELNVNALELDDSALYLCASSYVTDTQYFGPGTRLTVL.

This CDR3 reads CASARQGGFYGYTF. The CDR3 DNA sequence: TGTGCCAGCGCAAGACAAGGAGGTTTCTATGGCTACACCTTC. The chain employs TRBV5-5 and TRBJ1-2; D is ambiguous. Per germline, CDR1 SGHKS and CDR2 YYEKEE (reference sequence). This CDR3 is built from 14 residues. The V end lost 7 bases, the J end lost 4 bases, and 17 bases lay between the germline ends.

The gene calls are TRBV28 and TRBJ1-1; 7 nucleotides match TRBD1. This CDR3 comprises 16 residues. Trimming at V came to 4 bases and at J to 1 base, leaving 9 bases not matched to a gene. Germline V gene data show CDR1 as MDHEN and CDR2 as SYDVKM. The CDR3 bases are TGTGCCAGCAGTTGGGGGACAGCGATAAGGAACACTGAAGCTTTCTTT. It yields the protein CASSWGTAIRNTEAFF.

This chain links TRBV7-2 with TRBJ2-2, with TRBD1 as a possible D gene (6 bases). From germline, CDR1 is SGHTA and CDR2 FQGNSA. V was trimmed by 0 bases and J by 4 bases, leaving 9 bases between them. The CDR3 extends over 15 amino acids. CDR3 residues: CASSLALRGTGELFF. DNA for the CDR3: TGTGCCAGCAGCTTAGCGCTCAGGGGCACCGGGGAGCTGTTTTTT.

The chain couples TRBV4-3 to TRBJ2-4; D is possibly TRBD1 (6 bases). V was pared by 0 bases and J by 5 bases, with 11 bases between. Germline values: CDR1 LGHNA, CDR2 YSLEER. CDR3 length: 15 amino acids. The CDR3 DNA reads TGCGCCAGCAGCCAAGATTGGTCAGGGGAAAACATTCAGTACTTC. Protein: CASSQDWSGENIQYF.

V and J are TRBV27 and TRBJ2-3, with 7 bases identical to TRBD2. With 4 bases clipped from V and 3 bases from J, the junction kept 4 bases outside the gene matches. Germline loops: CDR1 MNHEY, CDR2 SMNVEV (reference sequence). This CDR3 contains 14 residues. The CDR3 loop reads CASSSQGGTDTQYF. The CDR3 coding sequence is TGTGCCAGCAGTTCGCAGGGAGGGACAGATACGCAGTATTTT.

V usage is TRBV6-5 and J usage is TRBJ2-7; TRBD1 might be the D (5 bases). There are 14 residues in the CDR3. Trimming took 7 bases from V and 3 from J, leaving 16 bases between them. CDR1 is MNHEY, CDR2 SVGAGI, per germline. CDR3 sequence reads: CASTRQLGHYEQYF. DNA of the CDR3: TGTGCCAGCACTCGACAGTTGGGGCACTACGAGCAGTACTTC.

This sequence joins TRBV6-1 and TRBJ2-3; no firm D call. Trimming took off 2 bases at V and 2 bases at J, with 5 bases between the two ends. In germline, CDR1 is MNHNS, CDR2 SASEGT. The CDR3 sequence is 13 residues long. The CDR3 coding sequence is TGTGCCAGCAGTGAACAGACCACAGATACGCAGTATTTT. As protein: CASSEQTTDTQYF.

This clone has just a few counts. The chain couples TRBV18 to TRBJ2-1; D gene unclear. The CDR3 contains 12 residues. Trimming cost V 4 bases and J 12 bases, with 13 bases left between them. The V gene's germline CDR1 is KGHSH and CDR2 LQKENI. The CDR3 sequence: CASSLDQDGQFF. CDR3 sequence (DNA): TGTGCCAGCTCACTGGATCAGGATGGGCAGTTCTTC.

The chain joins TRBV5-6 to TRBJ2-5; D ambiguous. Per germline, CDR1 SGHDT and CDR2 YYEEEE. Trimming pared 0 bases from V and 5 bases from J, leaving 11 bases between. This CDR3 region has 14 residues. DNA for the CDR3: TGTGCCAGCAGCTTGGGTGGATACCGGGAGACCCAGTACTTC. Its protein is CASSLGGYRETQYF.

As regards this clone: Other DNA sequences in this sample translate to the same CDR3. The chain uses TRBV4-1 and TRBJ2-1, with 8 bases matching TRBD2. Looked up from germline, CDR1 is MGHRA and CDR2 is YSYEKL. Unmatched junction bases numbered 5, after V lost 0 bases and J lost 4 bases. The CDR3 length is 16 residues. CDR3 DNA: TGCGCCAGCAGCCAAGATCCCGCGGGGGGATACAATGAGCAGTTCTTC. Residues: CASSQDPAGGYNEQFF.

Comment on this clone: A junction end diverges from the germline sequence, so it may reflect a read error. The chain links TRBV11-2 to TRBJ1-2; D is possibly TRBD1 (5 bases). Germline lookup yields CDR1 SGHAT and CDR2 FQNNGV. This CDR3 spans 15 amino acids. The CDR3 protein is CASSRLARGPYRYTF. The CDR3 nucleotides read TGTGCCAGCAGCCGCCTGGCGAGGGGACCCTATCGCTACACCTTC.

The chain is built from TRBV27 and TRBJ1-1, with TRBD1 identical over 7 bases. Unmatched junction bases numbered 12, after V lost 6 bases and J lost 5 bases. Germline V gene lookup returns CDR1 MNHEY and CDR2 SMNVEV (reference sequence). The CDR3 has 15 residues. CDR3 in amino acids: CASRYGEGARTEAFF. DNA for the CDR3: TGTGCCAGCAGATATGGGGAGGGGGCACGGACTGAAGCTTTCTTT.

This clone was seen only once. The V call is TRBV7-2, the J call TRBJ1-5; D unclear. The CDR3 is 13 residues long. Trimming left V 5 bases short and J 7 bases short, with 12 bases between. CDR1 is SGHTA and CDR2 is FQGNSA in the germline V gene. As DNA, the CDR3 is TGTGCCAGCAGCCCGAACCAGGTACAGCCCCAGCATTTT. This gives the protein CASSPNQVQPQHF. Variable domain in full (rest from reference TRBV7-2 and TRBJ1-5): GAGVSQSPSNKVTEKGKDVELRCDPISGHTALYWYRQSLGQGLEFLIYFQGNSAPDKSGLPSDRFSAERTGGSVSTLTIQRTQQEDSAVYLCASSPNQVQPQHFGDGTRLSIL.

The V and J genes are TRBV4-1 and TRBJ2-5, with 7 bases lining up with TRBD2. Germline assignment: CDR1 MGHRA and CDR2 YSYEKL. Trimming removed 5 bases from V and 2 bases from J; junction bases left unmatched: 5. The CDR3 is made up of 14 amino acids. CDR3 DNA sequence: TGCGCCAGCAGCTCGGGGGGAATTCAAGAGACCCAGTACTTC. Translated, it gives CASSSGGIQETQYF.